The 10 T cell receptor beta chains reported below all come from one sample, sequenced in a study of memory CD4+ T cells and cytomegalovirus serostatus. Only in-frame clones appear in the TCRdb table, and some are missing; sequencing was by immunoSEQ multiplex PCR. The table includes 40,000 to 55,000 clones, around 82% detected once. Single viable CD3+CD4+CD8-CD45RO+ cells were sorted as the memory CD4+ T cells. The sequenced material came from memory CD4+ T cells from blood. The receptors stem from an adult in good health and CMV-seronegative.

The chain uses TRBV7-9 and TRBJ2-1; D might be TRBD1 (6 bases). CDR3 size: 17 residues. Deletions cut 4 bases from V and 2 bases from J, with 18 bases between. Germline values: CDR1 SEHNR, CDR2 FQNEAQ (reference sequence). Here the CDR3 DNA reads TGTGCCAGCAGCTCACCGTACAGGGAGAACCCCTACAATGAGCAGTTCTTC. Translation: CASSSPYRENPYNEQFF. The whole variable domain, filled in from reference TRBV7-9 and TRBJ2-1, reads DTGVSQNPRHKITKRGQNVTFRCDPISEHNRLYWYRQTLGQGPEFLTYFQNEAQLEKSRLLSDRFSAERPKGSFSTLEIQRTEQGDSAMYLCASSSPYRENPYNEQFFGPGTRLTVL.

The CDR3 sequence: CASSTYYEQYF. Here the CDR3 DNA reads TGTGCCAGCAGCACGTACTACGAGCAGTACTTC. The chain couples TRBV7-9 to TRBJ2-7; D call uncertain. The CDR3 consists of 11 residues. The germline V gene encodes CDR1 SEHNR and CDR2 FQNEAQ (reference sequence). Deletions cut 5 bases from V and 3 bases from J, with 5 bases between.

The gene calls are TRBV5-6 and TRBJ2-3; weak D call: TRBD1 (5 bases). CDR1 SGHDT and CDR2 YYEEEE come from the germline V gene. The CDR3 length is 14 residues. Trimming stripped 2 bases from V and 9 bases from J, with 16 bases between. CDR3 in DNA: TGTGCCAGCAGCTTTCTGACCGACAGCCCAACGCAGTATTTT. Translation: CASSFLTDSPTQYF.

J is TRBJ1-1 and V is TRBV14, with D perhaps TRBD1 (5 bases). The V end lost 1 base, the J end lost 2 bases, and 17 bases lay between the germline ends. This CDR3 has 17 amino acids. CDR1 is SGHDN and CDR2 is FVKESK in the germline V gene. The chain's CDR3 is CASSQVFATALNTEAFF. CDR3 sequence (DNA): TGTGCCAGCAGCCAAGTTTTCGCGACAGCACTAAACACTGAAGCTTTCTTT. The variable domain in full, with the rest retrieved from reference TRBV14 and TRBJ1-1, is EAGVTQFPSHSVIEKGQTVTLRCDPISGHDNLYWYRRVMGKEIKFLLHFVKESKQDESGMPNNRFLAERTGGTYSTLKVQPAELEDSGVYFCASSQVFATALNTEAFFGQGTRLTVV.

The rearrangement joins TRBV28 to TRBJ2-5; unclear D gene. CDR3 length: 11 amino acids. The germline V gene encodes CDR1 MDHEN and CDR2 SYDVKM. The V end was cut by 6 bases, the J end by 5 bases, with 7 bases between. In DNA, the CDR3 is TGTGCCAGCAGCCGAAGGGAGACCCAGTACTTC. Amino acid sequence: CASSRRETQYF.

V gene TRBV29-1 combines with J gene TRBJ2-5, with TRBD1 as a possible D gene (6 bases). V gave up 5 bases and J gave up 5 bases, with 15 bases separating them. CDR3 length equals 13 residues. The germline CDR1 and CDR2 sequences are SQVTM and ANQGSEA. CDR3 region: CSVKRGRGETQYF. In DNA form, the CDR3 reads TGCAGCGTTAAAAGGGGAAGGGGGGAGACCCAGTACTTC.

The J gene is TRBJ2-1, the V gene TRBV10-3; 10 nucleotides line up with TRBD1. The CDR3 sequence is 13 residues long. CDR1 and CDR2 (germline): ENHRY, SYGVKD. The ends lost 10 bases at V and 5 bases at J; junction bases unmatched: 5. The DNA for the CDR3 is TGTGCCACCAAGGACAGGGGGGACAATGAGCAGTTCTTC. As protein: CATKDRGDNEQFF.

The genes are TRBV27 and TRBJ2-1; TRBD1 agrees at 8 bases. With 8 bases clipped from V and 2 bases from J, the junction kept 17 bases outside the gene matches. Per germline, CDR1 MNHEY and CDR2 SMNVEV (reference sequence). The CDR3 totals 18 residues. CDR3 coding DNA: TGTGCCAGCGCCACTCAACATAACAGGGGGGTAACCTACAATGAGCAGTTCTTC. It yields the protein CASATQHNRGVTYNEQFF.

Note on this clone: The junction does not match germline at one end; this may be a read error. V usage is TRBV7-7 and J usage is TRBJ2-1, with D possibly matching TRBD2 (5 bases). There are 14 residues in the CDR3. Looked up from germline, CDR1 is SSHAT and CDR2 is FNYEAQ (reference sequence). The CDR3 reads CASSLGGEGNEQFF. As DNA, the CDR3 is TGTGCTAGCAGCTTAGGCGGAGAGGGAAATGAGCAGTTCTTC.

The rearrangement uses TRBV7-6 and TRBJ2-7; TRBD1 matches at 9 bases. Per germline, CDR1 SGHVS and CDR2 FNYEAQ. V was pared by 0 bases and J by 0 bases, with 6 bases of the junction left unmatched. The CDR3 has 17 amino acids. In DNA, the CDR3 is TGTGCCAGCAGCTTAGCGCCTGGGGACAGGGCCTCCTACGAGCAGTACTTC. Protein: CASSLAPGDRASYEQYF.